A few counts support the clone carrying this TCR beta chain. This record comes from a study of shared clonotypes between healthy human individuals. The table came from immunoSEQ multiplex PCR; TCRdb's copy has only in-frame clones and leaves some out. The sample lists under 600,000 clones; about 80% were seen once. The sequencing input was PBMCs. The receptor comes from a woman aged 40 to 49 in good health. Some clones in this sample may be carry-over from other donors' samples.

The CDR3 protein is CAISEGQRETQYF. The CDR3 DNA reads TGTGCCATCAGTGAGGGACAAAGAGAGACCCAGTACTTC. The rearrangement joins TRBV10-3 to TRBJ2-5; TRBD1 might be the D (5 bases). This CDR3 region has 13 residues. Trimming took 2 bases from V and 4 from J, leaving 8 bases between them. Germline values: CDR1 ENHRY, CDR2 SYGVKD.